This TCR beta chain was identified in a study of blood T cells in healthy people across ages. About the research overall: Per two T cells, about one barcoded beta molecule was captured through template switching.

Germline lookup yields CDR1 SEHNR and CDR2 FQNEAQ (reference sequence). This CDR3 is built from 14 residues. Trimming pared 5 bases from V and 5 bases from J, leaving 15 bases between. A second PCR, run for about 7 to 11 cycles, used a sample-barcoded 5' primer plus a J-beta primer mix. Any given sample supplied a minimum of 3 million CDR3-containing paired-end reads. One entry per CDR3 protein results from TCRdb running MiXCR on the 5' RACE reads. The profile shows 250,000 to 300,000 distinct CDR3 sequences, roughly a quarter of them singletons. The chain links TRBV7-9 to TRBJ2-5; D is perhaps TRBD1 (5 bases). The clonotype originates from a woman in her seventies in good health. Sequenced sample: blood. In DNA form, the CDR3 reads TGTGCCAGCAGCGCTCCCGGGCAGGGTGAGACCCAGTACTTC. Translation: CASSAPGQGETQYF.